The 26 T cell receptor beta chains reported below all come from one sample, sequenced in a study of cytomegalovirus exposure and HLA in healthy donors. The PCR was carried out with 60 Vbeta primers and 13 Jbeta primers. Profiling relied on immunoSEQ multiplex PCR, and the TCRdb table lists in-frame clones only, not all of them. The sample yields fewer than 250,000 clones, more than 75% seen once. Source material: PBMCs. These receptors originate from a male donor in good health and CMV-seropositive.

The chain links TRBV25-1 to TRBJ2-2; TRBD2 matches at 10 bases. Germline values: CDR1 MGHDK, CDR2 SYGVNS. The CDR3 runs to 16 residues. Losses at the gene ends were 7 bases for V and 2 bases for J; bases not matched to a gene: 7. CDR3 DNA: TGTGCCAGCAATCGAGGGACTAGCGAAAACACCGGGGAGCTGTTTTTT. Translating gives CASNRGTSENTGELFF.

This sequence joins TRBV7-3 and TRBJ2-7; 8 bases are shared with TRBD2. The V gene's germline CDR1 is SGHTA and CDR2 FQGTGA. This CDR3 is built from 15 residues. The trim removed 3 bases at V and 3 bases at J, leaving 7 bases unmatched. CDR3 sequence (DNA): TGTGCCAGCAGCTTTACCGGGACTAGTCTCTACGAGCAGTACTTC. Amino acid sequence: CASSFTGTSLYEQYF.

As for this clone: A junction end diverges from the germline sequence, so it may reflect a read error. V and J are TRBV7-9 and TRBJ2-5; D possibly corresponds to TRBD1 (5 bases). CDR1 and CDR2 from the germline V gene are SEHNR and FQNEAQ (reference sequence). The CDR3 runs 16 residues. In DNA, the CDR3 is TGTTCCAGCAGCTTGGGCAGGGCCATAGAAGGAGAGACCCAGTACTTC. This translates into CSSSLGRAIEGETQYF.

The chain carries TRBV28 and TRBJ2-7; a possible D gene is TRBD1 (7 bases). Germline CDR1 and CDR2: MDHEN and SYDVKM. Deletions cut 6 bases from V and 2 bases from J, with 20 bases between. CDR3 length: 16 amino acids. CDR3 amino acids: CASRFGQGGLPYEQYF. The CDR3 DNA is TGTGCCAGCAGATTCGGTCAGGGGGGACTCCCCTACGAGCAGTACTTC.

The chain carries TRBV6-4 and TRBJ1-1; the D gene is possibly TRBD1 (6 bases). The CDR3 loop spans 15 amino acids. V was pared by 5 bases and J by 0 bases, with 13 bases between. CDR1 and CDR2 (germline): MRHNA, SNTAGT. CDR3 in amino acids: CASSQDSAMNTEAFF. The DNA of the CDR3 is TGTGCCAGCAGTCAGGACAGCGCTATGAACACTGAAGCTTTCTTT.

This rearrangement joins TRBV18 to TRBJ2-1; 9 nucleotides agree with TRBD2. The CDR3 length is 15 residues. Per germline, CDR1 KGHSH and CDR2 LQKENI. Unmatched junction bases numbered 5, after V lost 8 bases and J lost 0 bases. The CDR3 DNA sequence: TGTGCCAGCGTAATTAGCGGGAGCTCCTACAATGAGCAGTTCTTC. Translation: CASVISGSSYNEQFF.

V gene TRBV4-3 combines with J gene TRBJ2-2; 9 positions match TRBD2. With V trimmed by 4 bases and J by 3 bases, 15 bases remained unmatched. The V gene's germline CDR1 is LGHNA and CDR2 YSLEER. The CDR3 has 19 amino acids. CDR3 loop: CASSPGGGEGLWDTGELFF. The DNA for the CDR3 is TGCGCCAGCAGCCCAGGCGGGGGGGAGGGCCTCTGGGACACCGGGGAGCTGTTTTTT.

The V call is TRBV7-2, the J call TRBJ1-6, with D tentatively TRBD1 (6 bases). Trimming cost V 2 bases and J 7 bases, with 9 bases left between them. CDR3 length: 14 amino acids. The germline CDR1 and CDR2 sequences are SGHTA and FQGNSA. The CDR3 spells CASSLQGRNSPLHF. CDR3 nucleotides: TGTGCCAGCAGCTTACAGGGGCGAAATTCACCCCTCCACTTT.

Remarks on this clone: The junction departs from germline at one end; a sequencing error may be responsible. The chain has TRBV7-9 and TRBJ2-7; 10 bases match TRBD1. The CDR3 has 12 amino acids. Germline lookup yields CDR1 SEHNR and CDR2 FQNEAQ (reference sequence). The CDR3 spells CASSSTGGEKYF. CDR3 nucleotides: TGTGCCAGCAGCTCGACAGGGGGCGAGAAGTACTTC.

The V and J genes are TRBV18 and TRBJ2-3; the D gene is possibly TRBD2 (6 bases). This CDR3 is built from 15 residues. Germline CDR1 is KGHSH and CDR2 is LQKENI. Trimming took 3 bases from V and 0 from J, leaving 10 bases between them. CDR3 in DNA: TGTGCCAGCTCACCCGCCGGGACTAGCACAGATACGCAGTATTTT. This sequence encodes CASSPAGTSTDTQYF.

The chain carries TRBV6-6 and TRBJ1-1; tentatively, D is TRBD1 (6 bases). Germline values: CDR1 MNHNY, CDR2 SVGAGI (reference sequence). This CDR3 spans 15 amino acids. Trimming took 2 bases from V and 1 from J, leaving 11 bases between them. CDR3 DNA sequence: TGTGCCAGCAGTTACAGGGGGATATGGAACACTGAAGCTTTCTTT. Protein product: CASSYRGIWNTEAFF.

DNA of the CDR3: TGCGCCAGCAGCCAAGATCGTCGCGGGAGTGGCATTCAGTACTTC. This encodes CASSQDRRGSGIQYF. The chain recombines TRBV4-3 with TRBJ2-4; 7 nucleotides agree with TRBD2. V was pared by 0 bases and J by 9 bases, with 8 bases of the junction left unmatched. The CDR3 is 15 amino acids. Germline V lookup: CDR1 LGHNA, CDR2 YSLEER.

V is TRBV7-2 and J is TRBJ2-3, with TRBD2 matching 10 bases. V gave up 5 bases and J gave up 5 bases; unmatched junction bases: 7. Germline values: CDR1 SGHTA, CDR2 FQGNSA. This CDR3 is built from 15 residues. CDR3 sequence: CASSLIAGGGDTQYF. The CDR3, as DNA: TGTGCCAGCAGCCTAATAGCGGGAGGAGGAGATACGCAGTATTTT.

In its sample, this clone was seen once. This sequence joins TRBV9 and TRBJ1-5, with D possibly TRBD1 on 5 matching bases. Trimming shortened V by 2 bases and J by 9 bases, and 15 bases separated the two germline ends. Per the germline V gene, CDR1 is SGDLS and CDR2 is YYNGEE. The CDR3 sequence is 14 residues long. CDR3 residues: CASSVLGGTSPQHF. The DNA of the CDR3 is TGTGCCAGCAGCGTCTTGGGGGGGACTTCGCCCCAGCATTTT. Looking up the rest from reference TRBV9 and TRBJ1-5 gives the full variable domain: DSGVTQTPKHLITATGQRVTLRCSPRSGDLSVYWYQQSLDQGLQFLIQYYNGEERAKGNILERFSAQQFPDLHSELNLSSLELGDSALYFCASSVLGGTSPQHFGDGTRLSIL.

The genes are TRBV29-1 and TRBJ2-7; D perhaps matches TRBD2 (5 bases). Trimming cost V 7 bases and J 1 base, with 14 bases left between them. There are 13 residues in the CDR3. Germline V gives CDR1 SQVTM, CDR2 ANQGSEA. CDR3 in amino acids: CSASRDPSYEQYF. The CDR3 DNA sequence: TGCAGCGCTTCCCGGGATCCTTCCTACGAGCAGTACTTC.

The V call is TRBV2, the J call TRBJ2-6; 7 bases are shared with TRBD1. The CDR3 runs to 15 residues. CDR1 SNHLY and CDR2 FYNNEI come from the germline V gene. Unmatched junction bases numbered 2, after V lost 2 bases and J lost 4 bases. This CDR3 is CASSERGLGANVLTF. The CDR3, as DNA: TGTGCCAGCAGTGAAAGGGGGCTGGGGGCCAACGTCCTGACTTTC.

This chain connects TRBV9 to TRBJ1-2, with D tentatively TRBD1 (6 bases). Trimming cost V 3 bases and J 2 bases, with 11 bases left between them. The CDR3 consists of 14 residues. Germline V lookup: CDR1 SGDLS, CDR2 YYNGEE. DNA of the CDR3: TGTGCCAGCAGCGAGCCTACAGGGAACTATGGCTACACCTTC. Translating gives CASSEPTGNYGYTF. Filled out from reference TRBV9 and TRBJ1-2, the complete variable domain reads DSGVTQTPKHLITATGQRVTLRCSPRSGDLSVYWYQQSLDQGLQFLIQYYNGEERAKGNILERFSAQQFPDLHSELNLSSLELGDSALYFCASSEPTGNYGYTFGSGTRLTVV.

About this clone itself: At one end, the junction sequence differs from germline, possibly due to a read error. This chain connects TRBV7-7 to TRBJ2-2; D remains unclear. The CDR3 covers 15 residues. The germline CDR1 and CDR2 sequences are SSHAT and FNYEAQ (reference sequence). CDR3 in amino acids: CASSPQLVSGGELFF. The CDR3 DNA reads TGTGCTAGCAGCCCCCAATTGGTATCGGGCGGGGAGCTGTTTTTT.

The chain uses TRBV19 and TRBJ1-2, with 9 bases aligning to TRBD1. The CDR3 is made up of 15 amino acids. Germline V gene sequence: CDR1 LNHDA, CDR2 SQIVND (reference sequence). Unmatched junction bases numbered 5, after V lost 4 bases and J lost 2 bases. The CDR3 spells CASSRRQGGNYGYTF. The CDR3, as DNA: TGTGCCAGTAGTAGGAGACAGGGGGGAAACTATGGCTACACCTTC. The variable domain in full, completed from reference TRBV19 and TRBJ1-2, reads DGGITQSPKYLFRKEGQNVTLSCEQNLNHDAMYWYRQDPGQGLRLIYYSQIVNDFQKGDIAEGYSVSREKKESFPLTVTSAQKNPTAFYLCASSRRQGGNYGYTFGSGTRLTVV.

This chain joins TRBV28 and TRBJ2-7, with D maybe TRBD1 (6 bases). V was trimmed by 10 bases and J by 5 bases, leaving 15 bases between them. Germline V lookup: CDR1 MDHEN, CDR2 SYDVKM. CDR3 size: 12 residues. The CDR3 DNA follows: TGTGCCACCCAGGGGTGGGAACACGAGCAGTACTTC. This codes for CATQGWEHEQYF.

The V and J genes are TRBV27 and TRBJ2-7; 8 nucleotides match TRBD2. Per germline, CDR1 MNHEY and CDR2 SMNVEV (reference sequence). With V trimmed by 6 bases and J by 3 bases, 7 bases remained unmatched. This CDR3 comprises 14 residues. CDR3 amino acids: CASSPGGASYEQYF. CDR3 coding DNA: TGTGCCAGCAGCCCGGGGGGGGCAAGCTACGAGCAGTACTTC.

This clone was seen a handful of times. The V and J genes are TRBV5-6 and TRBJ2-4, with 7 nucleotides matching TRBD1. There are 16 residues in the CDR3. Germline loops: CDR1 SGHDT, CDR2 YYEEEE. Trimming took 2 bases from V and 3 from J; bases not matched to a gene: 8. The CDR3 reads CASSFLGTASKNIQYF. CDR3 DNA: TGTGCCAGCAGCTTTCTGGGGACAGCGAGCAAAAACATTCAGTACTTC.

The chain employs TRBV5-1 and TRBJ1-2; D is unclear. V was cut by 1 base and J by 0 bases, with 7 bases left in between. This CDR3 contains 14 residues. CDR1 and CDR2 (germline): SGHRS, YFSETQ. This CDR3 reads CASSLTATNYGYTF. For the CDR3, the DNA is TGCGCCAGCAGCTTGACAGCAACTAACTATGGCTACACCTTC.

This rearrangement joins TRBV10-3 to TRBJ2-5; weak D call: TRBD2 (5 bases). From germline, CDR1 is ENHRY and CDR2 SYGVKD. The CDR3 has 13 amino acids. The ends were cut back, 3 bases at V and 4 bases at J, with 9 bases in the middle. The CDR3 spells CAISDRSGETQYF. For the CDR3, the DNA is TGTGCCATCAGTGATCGCAGCGGAGAGACCCAGTACTTC.

This clone was seen only a few times. At one end, the junction sequence differs from germline, possibly due to a read error. The genes are TRBV7-9 and TRBJ2-3; TRBD2 agrees at 8 bases. Germline V gives CDR1 SEHNR, CDR2 FQNEAQ (reference sequence). The CDR3 has 16 residues. The CDR3 is CSSRSTLSGVGDTQYF. The DNA of the CDR3 is TGTTCCAGCAGATCAACCCTTAGCGGGGTTGGGGATACGCAGTATTTT.

This clone was detected a few times. This chain uses TRBV5-1 with TRBJ2-1; TRBD1 matches 7 bases. The germline gives CDR1 SGHRS, CDR2 YFSETQ. The V segment lost 0 bases and the J segment 4 bases; nucleotides outside the gene matches: 4. This CDR3 is built from 15 residues. The CDR3 loop is CASSLALGQYNEQFF. The CDR3 DNA follows: TGCGCCAGCAGCTTGGCTCTGGGACAGTACAATGAGCAGTTCTTC.